This paragraph covers one TCR beta chain sequence. Its target is unknown. This sample was included in a study of T cell responses to AZD1222 COVID-19 vaccine. Study background: Pooled samples include second doses given at about 4 or 12 weeks. Study-wide findings and caveats: Mapped onto spike, vaccine-associated CD4 TCRs spanned it and were dominant at 160-218 and 743-854. Donors in the cohort were predominantly white British and more often female, and clonal diversity was possibly underestimated.

Produced via immunoSEQ multiplex PCR; TCRdb's table is partial and in-frame only. The sample contains approximately 180,000 clones, around nine tenths of which appear only once. V was trimmed by 6 bases and J by 5 bases, leaving 11 bases between them. From germline, CDR1 is SGHTA and CDR2 FQGNSA. The CDR3 totals 14 residues. The sequenced sample was peripheral blood, obtained on day 0 of AZD1222 vaccination. This sequence joins TRBV7-2 and TRBJ1-6; tentatively, D is TRBD1 (5 bases). The receptor was derived from an adult in good health. The CDR3 loop is CASSSTENNSPLHF. CDR3 nucleotides: TGTGCCAGCAGTTCGACAGAGAATAATTCACCCCTCCACTTT.